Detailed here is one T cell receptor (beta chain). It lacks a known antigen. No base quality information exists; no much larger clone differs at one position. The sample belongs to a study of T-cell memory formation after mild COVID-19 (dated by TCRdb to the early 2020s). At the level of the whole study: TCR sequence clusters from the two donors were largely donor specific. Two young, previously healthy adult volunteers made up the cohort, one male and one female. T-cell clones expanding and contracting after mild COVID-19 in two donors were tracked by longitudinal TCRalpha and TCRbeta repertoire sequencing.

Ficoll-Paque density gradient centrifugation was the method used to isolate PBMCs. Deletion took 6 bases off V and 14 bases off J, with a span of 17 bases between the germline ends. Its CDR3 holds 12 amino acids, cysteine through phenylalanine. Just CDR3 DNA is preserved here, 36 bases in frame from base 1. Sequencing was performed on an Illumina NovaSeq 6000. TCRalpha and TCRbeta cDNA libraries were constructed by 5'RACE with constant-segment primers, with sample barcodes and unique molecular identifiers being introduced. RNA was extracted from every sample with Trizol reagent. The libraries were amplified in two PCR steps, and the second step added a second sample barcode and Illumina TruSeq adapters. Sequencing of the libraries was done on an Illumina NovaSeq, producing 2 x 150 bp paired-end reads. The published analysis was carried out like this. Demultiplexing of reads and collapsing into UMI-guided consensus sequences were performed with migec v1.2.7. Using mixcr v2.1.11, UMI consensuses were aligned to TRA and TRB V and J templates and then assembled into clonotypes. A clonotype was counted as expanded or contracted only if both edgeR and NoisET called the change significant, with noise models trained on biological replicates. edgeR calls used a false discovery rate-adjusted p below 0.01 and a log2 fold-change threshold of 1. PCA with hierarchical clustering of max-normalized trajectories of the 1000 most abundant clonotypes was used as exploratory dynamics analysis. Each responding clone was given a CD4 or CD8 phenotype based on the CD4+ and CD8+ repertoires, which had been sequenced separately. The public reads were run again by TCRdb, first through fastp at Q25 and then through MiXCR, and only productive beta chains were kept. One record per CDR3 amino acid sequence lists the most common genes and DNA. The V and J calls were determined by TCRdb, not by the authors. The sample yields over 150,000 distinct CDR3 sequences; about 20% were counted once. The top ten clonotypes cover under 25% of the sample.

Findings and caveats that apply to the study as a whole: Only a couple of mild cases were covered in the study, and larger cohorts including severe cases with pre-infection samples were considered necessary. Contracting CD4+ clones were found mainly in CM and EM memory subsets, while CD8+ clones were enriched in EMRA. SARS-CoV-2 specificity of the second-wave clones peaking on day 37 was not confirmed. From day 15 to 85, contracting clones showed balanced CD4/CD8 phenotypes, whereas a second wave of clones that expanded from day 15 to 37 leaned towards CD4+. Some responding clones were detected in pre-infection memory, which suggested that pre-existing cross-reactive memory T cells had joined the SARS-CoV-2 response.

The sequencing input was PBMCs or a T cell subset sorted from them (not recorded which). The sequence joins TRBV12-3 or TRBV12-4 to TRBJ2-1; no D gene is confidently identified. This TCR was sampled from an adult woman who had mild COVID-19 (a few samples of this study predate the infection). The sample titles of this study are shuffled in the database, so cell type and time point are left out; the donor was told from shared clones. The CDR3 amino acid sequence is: CASRLTPLGKFF. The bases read TGTGCCAGCAGGCTGACTCCCCTGGGGAAGTTCTTC.